This TCR beta chain emerged from a study of beta chain features in type 1 diabetes. Study-wide background: Examination of sorted cells across all samples involved around 99 million cells.

There are a few counts of this clone. The antigen is unknown. Expressed TCRB transcripts were sequenced, since all the RNA that had been isolated was reverse transcribed. Sequencing was performed with immunoSEQ multiplex PCR; in TCRdb, only in-frame clones are kept and a portion is missing. The table lists about 930,000 clones, 15% to 20% of them singletons. Germline V lookup: CDR1 SGDLS, CDR2 YYNGEE. V trimming: 0 bases; J trimming: 6 bases; junction bases outside the gene matches: 10. The CDR3 is 17 residues long. Study observations and caveats: VDJ junctions from patients with type 1 diabetes contained fewer insertions and more deletions. In all four CD4+ subsets, TCRB CDR3 length was significantly, moderately reduced in type 1 diabetes. In these data, an HLA type influence on TCRB rearrangement remained unresolved.

The specimen sequenced was naive CD4+ T cells from blood. The sequence was collected from a woman aged 18 to 35 in good health. The V gene is TRBV9, the J gene TRBJ2-1, with 9 bases matching TRBD2. The CDR3 spells CASSVGGAGGPGNEQFF. The CDR3 DNA follows: TGTGCCAGCAGCGTAGGTGGTGCGGGAGGGCCTGGCAATGAGCAGTTCTTC.